The text below deals with one T cell receptor beta chain. The antigen remains unidentified. The data belong to a study of early T cells in non-severe SARS-CoV-2 infection. As for the study in general: RNA in bulk from unsorted whole blood was sequenced, and chains were unpaired. Broader study findings: Matching with VDJdb favored anti-spike CD8 responses (missing private and CD4 specificities).

V dropped 6 bases and J dropped 7 bases, with 15 bases sitting between them. The CDR3 sequence is 13 residues long. Unique molecular identifiers tagged individual cDNA molecules. TCRdb independently ran MiXCR on the 5' RACE reads; one entry per CDR3 protein. The sample has more than 70,000 distinct CDR3 sequences, about 10% seen once; the top ten hold around 12%. This TCR came from an adult who was a healthcare worker with PCR-confirmed SARS-CoV-2 infection or an uninfected control (not recorded which). This rearrangement joins TRBV12-3 or TRBV12-4 to TRBJ1-2, with D possibly being TRBD1 (6 bases). The sequences come from whole blood, collected at baseline. The CDR3 nucleotides are TGTGCCAGCAGCTCCGGACAGCAAATTGGCTACACCTTC. Protein: CASSSGQQIGYTF.